The rows below give T cell receptor beta chains drawn from one sample of a study of beta chain features in type 1 diabetes. Generated by immunoSEQ multiplex PCR, the TCRdb table keeps only in-frame clones and is missing some. The table lists hundreds of thousands of clones, roughly an eighth of them singletons, with 0.022% in the top ten. Sample: naive CD4+ T cells from blood. The source is a man aged 18-30 years with type 1 diabetes. The CDR3 runs from the conserved cysteine through the conserved F or W. D genes are given only for firm matches. A clone size is listed for some rows: how often the clone was seen (once, few, many), or a class if it is expanded.

>TRBJ1-5|TRBV15|-|-
CATSRPKGWNQPQHF
TGTGCCACCAGCAGACCGAAGGGGTGGAATCAGCCCCAGCATTTT
>TRBJ1-1|TRBV7-3|-|few
CASSLTYDTEAFF
TGTGCCAGCAGCTTAACGTATGACACTGAAGCTTTCTTT
>TRBJ1-2|TRBV6-1|-|few
CASSEIGHGVAIGYTF
TGTGCCAGCAGTGAAATCGGACATGGGGTCGCTATCGGCTACACCTTC
>TRBJ1-6|TRBV6-6|-|-
CASSPGTPSSPLHF
TGTGCCAGCAGCCCCGGGACTCCTAGTTCACCCCTCCACTTT
>TRBJ2-2|TRBV6-5|-|-
CASRPPAGELFF
TGTGCCAGCAGGCCTCCAGCCGGGGAGCTGTTTTTT
>TRBJ1-2|TRBV5-6|-|-
CASSLEGHYGYTF
TGTGCCAGCAGCTTGGAGGGGCACTATGGCTACACCTTC
>TRBJ2-5|TRBV30|-|-
CAWSEGPDETQYF
TGTGCCTGGAGTGAGGGGCCCGACGAGACCCAGTACTTC
>TRBJ1-6|TRBV23-1|-|-
CASSHPRHREESPLHF
TGCGCCAGCAGTCACCCCAGGCACAGGGAGGAATCACCCCTCCACTTT
>TRBJ2-7|TRBV5-1|-|few
CASSLARVGSYEQYF
TGCGCCAGCAGCTTGGCCAGGGTTGGGTCCTACGAGCAGTACTTC
>TRBJ2-7|TRBV30|-|-
CAWRRDSYEQYF
TGTGCCTGGAGACGGGACTCCTACGAGCAGTACTTC
>TRBJ2-1|TRBV28|TRBD2|few
CASKERLAGPRSYNEQFF
TGTGCCAGCAAAGAGAGACTAGCGGGGCCCCGCTCCTACAATGAGCAGTTCTTC
>TRBJ2-1|TRBV27|TRBD1|-
CVIQGAYNEQFF
TGTGTGATTCAGGGGGCCTACAATGAGCAGTTCTTC
>TRBJ2-1|TRBV18|-|few
CASSGGVPTYNEQFF
TGTGCCAGCTCAGGCGGGGTTCCAACCTACAATGAGCAGTTCTTC
>TRBJ2-7|TRBV13|-|few
CASSLGSSENEQYF
TGTGCCAGCAGCCTCGGGAGCAGTGAGAACGAGCAGTACTTC
>TRBJ1-5|TRBV15|-|-
CATSRDPGGQPQHF
TGTGCCACCAGCAGAGATCCGGGGGGTCAGCCCCAGCATTTT
>TRBJ1-6|TRBV27|-|few
CASSFGGNSPLHF
TGTGCCAGCAGTTTCGGGGGAAATTCACCCCTCCACTTT
>TRBJ2-7|TRBV2|-|-
CASIYRAQRDEQYF
TGTGCCAGCATCTATCGGGCCCAAAGGGACGAGCAGTACTTC
>TRBJ2-6|TRBV14|-|few
CASSQSPRGANVLTF
TGTGCCAGCAGCCAATCCCCGAGGGGGGCCAACGTCCTGACTTTC
>TRBJ2-7|TRBV28|-|-
CASSPSTVISYEQYF
TGTGCCAGCAGTCCCTCTACGGTGATCTCCTACGAGCAGTACTTC
>TRBJ2-7|TRBV18|-|few
CASSPRGPQGEQYF
TGTGCCAGCTCACCTCGGGGACCACAGGGTGAGCAGTACTTC
>TRBJ1-1|TRBV6-6|-|-
CASSYAEVDTEAFF
TGTGCCAGCAGTTATGCGGAGGTAGACACTGAAGCTTTCTTT
>TRBJ1-1|TRBV7-2|-|few
CASSEDRGVAEAFF
TGTGCCAGCAGCGAGGACCGGGGTGTGGCTGAAGCTTTCTTT
>TRBJ1-2|TRBV27|-|-
CASSFLPLTGELMASKAYGYTF
TGTGCCAGCAGTTTCCTCCCTCTGACAGGCGAATTGATGGCTAGTAAAGCGTATGGCTACACCTTC
>TRBJ1-5|TRBV7-2|-|few
CASSAHSNQPQHF
TGTGCCAGCAGCGCGCATAGCAATCAGCCCCAGCATTTT
>TRBJ1-1|TRBV20-1|-|-
CSSYTEAFF
TGCAGTTCCTACACTGAAGCTTTCTTT
>TRBJ2-3|TRBV5-6|-|few
CASSSLWGNTDTQYF
TGTGCCAGCAGCTCCCTATGGGGCAACACAGATACGCAGTATTTT
>TRBJ2-7|TRBV5-4|-|few
CASSPPGASSYEQYF
TGTGCCAGCAGCCCCCCAGGGGCTAGCTCCTACGAGCAGTACTTC
>TRBJ2-3|TRBV28|TRBD1|-
CASSFRQGRTDTQYF
TGTGCCAGCAGTTTCCGACAGGGACGCACAGATACGCAGTATTTT
>TRBJ2-2|TRBV19|-|-
CASNWVGQLNTGELFF
TGTGCCAGTAATTGGGTAGGACAGCTGAACACCGGGGAGCTGTTTTTT
>TRBJ2-2|TRBV10-3|-|-
CAAGGFTGELFF
TGTGCCGCCGGAGGGTTCACCGGGGAGCTGTTTTTT
>TRBJ2-1|TRBV5-5|-|few
CASSLQGYNEQFF
TGTGCCAGCAGCTTGCAGGGTTACAATGAGCAGTTCTTC
>TRBJ2-4|TRBV18|-|-
CASSDMDILAKNIQYF
TGTGCCAGCTCAGACATGGACATTTTAGCCAAAAACATTCAGTACTTC
>TRBJ1-1|TRBV7-9|-|few
CASSQNTENTEAFF
TGTGCCAGCAGCCAAAACACAGAGAACACTGAAGCTTTCTTT
>TRBJ1-4|TRBV30|TRBD1|-
CAWRGIRGPNEKLFF
TGTGCCTGGAGGGGGATCAGGGGGCCTAATGAAAAACTGTTTTTT
>TRBJ1-2|TRBV28|-|-
CASSSFGSDVYGYTF
TGTGCCAGCAGCTCGTTCGGGTCCGACGTGTATGGCTACACCTTC
>TRBJ1-1|TRBV30|-|-
CAWRYGTDTEAFF
TGTGCCTGGAGATACGGGACGGACACTGAAGCTTTCTTT
>TRBJ2-5|TRBV30|-|few
CAWTGTLGLETQYF
TGTGCCTGGACCGGGACCTTGGGGCTCGAGACCCAGTACTTC
>TRBJ1-2|TRBV30|-|-
CAWAGGDGYTF
TGTGCCTGGGCGGGGGGAGATGGCTACACCTTC
>TRBJ2-7|TRBV4-1|-|few
CASSQVPGRSSYEQYF
TGCGCCAGCAGCCAAGTCCCAGGGAGGAGCTCCTACGAGCAGTACTTC
>TRBJ2-3|TRBV12-5|-|few
CASGPRLDTQYF
TGTGCTAGTGGTCCTCGGTTAGATACGCAGTATTTT
>TRBJ1-6|TRBV15|-|-
CATSSPVTLGSPLHF
TGTGCCACCAGCAGTCCAGTGACGCTAGGTTCACCCCTCCACTTT